The 3 T cell receptor beta chains listed next were all sequenced from one sample in a study of blood T cell repertoires in COVID-19. Sequenced by immunoSEQ multiplex PCR; TCRdb stores in-frame clones only, minus some. The table lists approximately 150,000 clones, 70% to 90% of them singletons. Sequencing used PBMCs or T cells enriched from blood (not recorded which). These receptor sequences come from a woman aged 40 to 55 who had recovered from COVID-19.

The chain uses TRBV6-5 and TRBJ1-2, with 7 bases fitting TRBD1. The CDR3 loop spans 13 amino acids. Trimming cost V 8 bases and J 8 bases; bases outside gene matches: 11. The V gene's germline CDR1 is MNHEY and CDR2 SVGAGI. CDR3 in DNA: TGTGCCAGCGGCGGACAGGCCCTATTCGGCTACACCTTC. Protein: CASGGQALFGYTF.

The V gene is TRBV5-1, the J gene TRBJ2-3; no definite D call. This CDR3 is built from 12 residues. Per the germline V gene, CDR1 is SGHRS and CDR2 is YFSETQ. Trimming cost V 4 bases and J 5 bases, with 8 bases left between them. The CDR3 nucleotides are TGCGCCAGCAGCCTAAACGAAGATACGCAGTATTTT. It encodes CASSLNEDTQYF.

The chain joins TRBV30 to TRBJ2-4; tentatively, D is TRBD1 (6 bases). V was pared by 5 bases and J by 0 bases, with 14 bases between. Germline values: CDR1 GTSNPN, CDR2 SVGIG (reference sequence). The CDR3 spans 15 residues. CDR3 residues: CAWGGTLGAKNIQYF. The CDR3 bases are TGTGCCTGGGGTGGGACATTGGGAGCCAAAAACATTCAGTACTTC.